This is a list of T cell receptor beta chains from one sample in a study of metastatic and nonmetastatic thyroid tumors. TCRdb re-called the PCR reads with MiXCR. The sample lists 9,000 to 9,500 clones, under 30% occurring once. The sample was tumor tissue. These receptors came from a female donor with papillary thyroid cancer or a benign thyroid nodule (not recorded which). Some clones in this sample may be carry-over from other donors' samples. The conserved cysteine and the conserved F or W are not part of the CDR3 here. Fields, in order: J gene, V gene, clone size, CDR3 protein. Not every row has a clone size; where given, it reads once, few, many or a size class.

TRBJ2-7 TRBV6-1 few ASSQGTEQY
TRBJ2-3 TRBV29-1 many SVGQSGQGKDTQY
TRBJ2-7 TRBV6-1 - ASRDSYEQY
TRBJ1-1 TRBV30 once AWSPVHTEAF
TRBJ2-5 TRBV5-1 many ASSLDRETQY
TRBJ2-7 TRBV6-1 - ASSGVSYEQY
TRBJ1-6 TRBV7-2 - ASSPASGQTYSPLH
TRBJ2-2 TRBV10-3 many AISEARTSGNTGELF
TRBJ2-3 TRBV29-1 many SVGQGAPDTQY
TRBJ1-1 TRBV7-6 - ASSLEAVNTESF
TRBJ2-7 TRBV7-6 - ASSLAPQGSGAFNEQY
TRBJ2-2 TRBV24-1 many ATSDGPGELF
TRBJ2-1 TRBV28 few ASSLAGAGRGPNNEQF
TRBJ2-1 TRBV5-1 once ASSLIWDEQF
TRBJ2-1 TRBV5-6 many ASSLLGLAENNEQF
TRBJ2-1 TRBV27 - ASSFISGGYDNEQF
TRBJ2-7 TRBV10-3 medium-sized AISEVTSGTYEQY
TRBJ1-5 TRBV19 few ASRGQGTHQPQH
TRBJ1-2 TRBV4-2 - ASSQDRQGALLGYGYT
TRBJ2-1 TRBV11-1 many ASSLVGDSYNEQF
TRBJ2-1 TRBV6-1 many ASSLLAGSCNEQF
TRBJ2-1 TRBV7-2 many ASSLRGPYNEQF
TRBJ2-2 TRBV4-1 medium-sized ASSQREMNTGELF
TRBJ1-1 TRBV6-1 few ASSWGTEAF
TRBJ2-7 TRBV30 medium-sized AWSRGGVYEQY
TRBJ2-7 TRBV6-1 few ASRRGQLWGYEQY
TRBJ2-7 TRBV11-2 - ASSSGGRNSQGRNEQY
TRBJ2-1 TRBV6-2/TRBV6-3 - ASSYAEMSNEQF
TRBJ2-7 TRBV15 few ATSLGYEQY
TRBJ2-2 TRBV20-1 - SARGIAGDTGELF
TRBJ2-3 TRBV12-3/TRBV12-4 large ASSLGLASTDTQY
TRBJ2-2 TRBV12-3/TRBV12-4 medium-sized ASSPLESGELF
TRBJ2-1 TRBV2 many ASSLRDRGEQF
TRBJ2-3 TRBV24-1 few ATRPTGADTEC
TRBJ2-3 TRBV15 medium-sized ATSKIRDTQY
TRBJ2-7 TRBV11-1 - AGSGSLSASARGNEQY
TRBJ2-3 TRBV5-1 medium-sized ASSLGTGTGDTQY